This TCR beta chain was sequenced during a study of human T cells and chemical hapten exposure. This clonotype was seen at least ten times. TCRdb reanalysed the RACE reads using MiXCR and keeps one entry per CDR3 protein. The sample carries some 46,000 distinct CDR3 sequences, 3.5% to 4.5% recorded once. V shed 0 bases and J shed 0 bases, with 8 bases lying between them. The germline CDR1 and CDR2 sequences are SGHRS and YFSETQ. The CDR3 covers 15 residues. The time point: healthy volunteer bleed at 2 weeks. Unseparated into fractions, whole blood served as the source from which total RNA was extracted.

The receptor was derived from a female donor in good health. Some clones in this sample may be carry-over from other donors' samples. This chain uses TRBV5-1 with TRBJ2-3; unclear D gene. The specimen sequenced was whole blood. In DNA, the CDR3 is TGCGCCAGCAGCTTGGCGGCAGGTAGCACAGATACGCAGTATTTT. This encodes CASSLAAGSTDTQYF.